This TCR beta chain was profiled in a study of prognosis after radiotherapy for stage I lung cancer. Overall study: Patients with newly diagnosed primary stage I lung tumors numbered 11 to 15, with about 5 others having oligometastatic NSCLC after surgical resection of the primary tumor. Patients with non-small cell lung cancer were all judged medically inoperable.

This clonotype was counted many times. Amplicons of TCR beta CDR3 were generated from genomic DNA by two-round multiplex PCR. Primers specific to each TRBV and TRBJ gene were used in first-round PCR. Each CDR3 protein gets one entry after TCRdb re-called the multiplex PCR reads with MiXCR. This table has tens of thousands of distinct CDR3 sequences, around a third appearing once. Trimming pared 2 bases from V and 4 bases from J, leaving 16 bases between. The V gene's germline CDR1 is SGHDT and CDR2 YYEEEE. This CDR3 spans 16 amino acids. V usage is TRBV5-6 and J usage is TRBJ2-1; a possible D gene is TRBD1 (6 bases). Here the sequenced sample was PBMCs, taken before or after stereotactic body radiation therapy (not recorded which). This receptor was identified in a donor aged 50 or older with non-small cell lung cancer. CDR3 region: CASSLEGGRFYNEQFF. In DNA form, the CDR3 reads TGTGCCAGCAGCTTAGAAGGGGGAAGGTTTTACAATGAGCAGTTCTTC. The full variable domain, rest sourced from reference TRBV5-6 and TRBJ2-1, is DAGVTQSPTHLIKTRGQQVTLRCSPKSGHDTVSWYQQALGQGPQFIFQYYEEEERQRGNFPDRFSGHQFPNYSSELNVNALLLGDSALYLCASSLEGGRFYNEQFFGPGTRLTVL.